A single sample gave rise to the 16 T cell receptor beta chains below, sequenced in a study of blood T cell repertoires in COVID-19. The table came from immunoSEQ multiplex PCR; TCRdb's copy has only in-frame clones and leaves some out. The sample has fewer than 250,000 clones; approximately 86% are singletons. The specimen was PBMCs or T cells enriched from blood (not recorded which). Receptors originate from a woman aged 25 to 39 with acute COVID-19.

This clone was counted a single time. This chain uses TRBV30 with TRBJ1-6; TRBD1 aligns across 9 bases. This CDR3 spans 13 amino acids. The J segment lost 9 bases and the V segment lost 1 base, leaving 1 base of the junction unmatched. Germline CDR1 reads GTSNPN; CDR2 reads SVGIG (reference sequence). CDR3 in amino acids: CAWSGQGVSPLHF. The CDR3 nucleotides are TGTGCCTGGAGTGGACAGGGGGTTTCACCCCTCCACTTT.

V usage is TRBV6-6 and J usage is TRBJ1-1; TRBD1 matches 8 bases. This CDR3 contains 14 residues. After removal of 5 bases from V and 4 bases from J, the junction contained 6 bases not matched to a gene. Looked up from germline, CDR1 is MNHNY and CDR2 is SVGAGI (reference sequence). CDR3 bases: TGTGCCAGCAGTCCGACAGGGGAATTCACTGAAGCTTTCTTT. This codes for CASSPTGEFTEAFF.

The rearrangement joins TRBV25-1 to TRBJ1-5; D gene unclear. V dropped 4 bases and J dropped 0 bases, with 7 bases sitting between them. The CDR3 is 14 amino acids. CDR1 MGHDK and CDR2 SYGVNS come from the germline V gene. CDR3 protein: CASSVPDSNQPQHF. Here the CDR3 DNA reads TGTGCCAGCAGTGTACCAGATAGCAATCAGCCCCAGCATTTT. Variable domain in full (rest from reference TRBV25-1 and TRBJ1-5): EADIYQTPRYLVIGTGKKITLECSQTMGHDKMYWYQQDPGMELHLIHYSYGVNSTEKGDLSSESTVSRIRTEHFPLTLESARPSHTSQYLCASSVPDSNQPQHFGDGTRLSIL.

This CDR3 is CASSEFGVNTEAFF. CDR3 coding DNA: TGTGCCAGTAGTGAGTTCGGGGTGAACACTGAAGCTTTCTTT. The V call is TRBV19, the J call TRBJ1-1; unclear D gene. The CDR3 is made up of 14 amino acids. The ends were cut back, 5 bases at V and 0 bases at J, with 10 bases in the middle. The V gene's germline CDR1 is LNHDA and CDR2 SQIVND (reference sequence).

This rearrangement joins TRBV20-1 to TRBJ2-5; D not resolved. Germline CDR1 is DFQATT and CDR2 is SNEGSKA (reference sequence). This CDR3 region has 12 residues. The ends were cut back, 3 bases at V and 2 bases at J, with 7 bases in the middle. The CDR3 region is CSASGPQETQYF. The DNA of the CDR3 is TGCAGTGCTAGTGGGCCGCAAGAGACCCAGTACTTC.

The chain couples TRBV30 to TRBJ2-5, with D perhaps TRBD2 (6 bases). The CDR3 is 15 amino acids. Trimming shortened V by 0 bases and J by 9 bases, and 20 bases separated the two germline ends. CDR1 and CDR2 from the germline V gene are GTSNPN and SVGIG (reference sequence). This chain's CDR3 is CAWSVRPTGESPQYF. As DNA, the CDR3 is TGTGCCTGGAGTGTACGACCCACGGGGGAAAGTCCCCAGTACTTC.

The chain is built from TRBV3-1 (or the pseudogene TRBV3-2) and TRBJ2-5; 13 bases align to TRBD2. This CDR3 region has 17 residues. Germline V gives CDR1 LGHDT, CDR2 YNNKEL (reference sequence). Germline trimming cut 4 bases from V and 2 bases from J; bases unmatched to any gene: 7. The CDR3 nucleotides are TGTGCCAGCAGCCTAGGACTAGCGGGGGTGATACAAGAGACCCAGTACTTC. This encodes CASSLGLAGVIQETQYF.

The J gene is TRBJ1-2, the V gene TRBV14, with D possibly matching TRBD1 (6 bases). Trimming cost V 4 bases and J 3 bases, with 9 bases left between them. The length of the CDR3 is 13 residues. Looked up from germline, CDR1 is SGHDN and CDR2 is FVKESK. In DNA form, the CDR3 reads TGTGCCAGCAGCCGACAGGCCGACTATGGCTACACCTTC. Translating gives CASSRQADYGYTF.

In nucleotides, the CDR3 is TGTGCCAGCATCCCTAGCGGGGGAACCCTTCGCACAGATACGCAGTATTTT. Amino acid sequence: CASIPSGGTLRTDTQYF. The rearrangement links TRBV7-2 to TRBJ2-3; 10 positions match TRBD2. J lost 1 base, V lost 7 bases, and 11 bases had no gene match. The CDR3 is made up of 17 amino acids. CDR1 is SGHTA and CDR2 is FQGNSA in the germline V gene.

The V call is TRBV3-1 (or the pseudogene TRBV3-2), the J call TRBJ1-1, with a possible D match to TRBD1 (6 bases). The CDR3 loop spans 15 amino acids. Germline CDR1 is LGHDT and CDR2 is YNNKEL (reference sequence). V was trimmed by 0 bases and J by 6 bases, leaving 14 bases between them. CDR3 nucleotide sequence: TGTGCCAGCAGCCAAGAGGACAGAATGAGGCCTGAAGCTTTCTTT. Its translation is CASSQEDRMRPEAFF.

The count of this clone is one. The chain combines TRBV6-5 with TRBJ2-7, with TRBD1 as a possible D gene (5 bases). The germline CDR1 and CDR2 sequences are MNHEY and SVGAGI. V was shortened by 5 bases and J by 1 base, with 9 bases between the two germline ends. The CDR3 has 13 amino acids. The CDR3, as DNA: TGTGCCAGCAGTCTTCGACAGTCCTACGAGCAGTACTTC. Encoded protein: CASSLRQSYEQYF.

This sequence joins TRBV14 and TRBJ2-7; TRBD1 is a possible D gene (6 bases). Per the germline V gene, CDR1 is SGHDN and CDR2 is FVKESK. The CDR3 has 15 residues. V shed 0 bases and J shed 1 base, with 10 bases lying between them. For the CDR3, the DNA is TGTGCCAGCAGCCAAGAAGGACAGCTATCCTACGAGCAGTACTTC. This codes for CASSQEGQLSYEQYF.

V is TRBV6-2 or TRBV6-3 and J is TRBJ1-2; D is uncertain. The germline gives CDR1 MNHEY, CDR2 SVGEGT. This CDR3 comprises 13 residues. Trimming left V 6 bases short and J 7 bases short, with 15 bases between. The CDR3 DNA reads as TGTGCCAGCAGCCACCTGACTATTCGTGGCTACACCTTC. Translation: CASSHLTIRGYTF.

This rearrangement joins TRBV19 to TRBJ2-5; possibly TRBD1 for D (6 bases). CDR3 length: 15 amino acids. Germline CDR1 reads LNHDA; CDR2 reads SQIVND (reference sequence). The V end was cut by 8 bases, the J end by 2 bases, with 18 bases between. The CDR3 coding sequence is TGTGCCAGTTCAGCCCAGGGGTTGGGGCAAGAGACCCAGTACTTC. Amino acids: CASSAQGLGQETQYF. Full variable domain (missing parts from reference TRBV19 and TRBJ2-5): DGGITQSPKYLFRKEGQNVTLSCEQNLNHDAMYWYRQDPGQGLRLIYYSQIVNDFQKGDIAEGYSVSREKKESFPLTVTSAQKNPTAFYLCASSAQGLGQETQYFGPGTRLLVL.

CDR3 DNA: TGTGCCAGCAGCCCTACGAAAGGGGCCGCCGAGCAGTACTTC. Translating gives CASSPTKGAAEQYF. V usage is TRBV13 and J usage is TRBJ2-7; tentative D call: TRBD1 (5 bases). The CDR3 loop spans 14 amino acids. Germline CDR1 is PRHDT and CDR2 is FYEKMQ (reference sequence). Trimming cost V 5 bases and J 6 bases, with 17 bases left between them.

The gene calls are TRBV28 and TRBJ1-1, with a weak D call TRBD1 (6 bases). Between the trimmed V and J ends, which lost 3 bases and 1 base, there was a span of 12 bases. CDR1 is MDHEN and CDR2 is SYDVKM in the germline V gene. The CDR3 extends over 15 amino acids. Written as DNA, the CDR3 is TGTGCCAGCAGTTTTAGGGGGGAGGGGAACACTGAAGCTTTCTTT. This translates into CASSFRGEGNTEAFF.